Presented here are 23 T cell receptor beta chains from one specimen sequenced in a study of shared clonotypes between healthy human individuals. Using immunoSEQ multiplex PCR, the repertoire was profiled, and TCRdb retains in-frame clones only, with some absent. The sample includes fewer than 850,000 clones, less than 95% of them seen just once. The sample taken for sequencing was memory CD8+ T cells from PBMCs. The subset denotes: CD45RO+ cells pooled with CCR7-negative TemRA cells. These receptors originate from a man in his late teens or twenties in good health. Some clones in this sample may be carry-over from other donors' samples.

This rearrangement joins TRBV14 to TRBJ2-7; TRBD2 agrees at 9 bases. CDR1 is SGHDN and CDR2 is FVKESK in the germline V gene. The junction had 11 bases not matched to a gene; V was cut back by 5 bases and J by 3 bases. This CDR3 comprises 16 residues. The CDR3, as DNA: TGTGCCAGCAGCACATTGAGGCGGGGGGGATTCTACGAGCAGTACTTC. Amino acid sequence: CASSTLRRGGFYEQYF.

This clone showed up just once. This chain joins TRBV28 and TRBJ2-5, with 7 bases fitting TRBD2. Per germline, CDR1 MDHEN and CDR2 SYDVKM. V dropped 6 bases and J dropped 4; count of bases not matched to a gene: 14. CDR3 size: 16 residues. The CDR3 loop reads CASSPFRASGSETQYF. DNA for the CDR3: TGTGCCAGCAGCCCCTTCAGAGCTAGCGGTTCAGAGACCCAGTACTTC.

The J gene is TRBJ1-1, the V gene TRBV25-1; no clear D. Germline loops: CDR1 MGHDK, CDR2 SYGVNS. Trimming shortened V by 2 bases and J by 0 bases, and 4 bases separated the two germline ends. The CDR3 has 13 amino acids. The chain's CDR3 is CASSEVMNTEAFF. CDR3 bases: TGTGCCAGCAGTGAAGTCATGAACACTGAAGCTTTCTTT.

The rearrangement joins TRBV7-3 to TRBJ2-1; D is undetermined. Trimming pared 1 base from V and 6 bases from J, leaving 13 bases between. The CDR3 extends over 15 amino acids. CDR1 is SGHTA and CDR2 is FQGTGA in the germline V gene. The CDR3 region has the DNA TGTGCCAGCAGCTTAAGTCCTACGCACGGCAATGAGCAGTTCTTC. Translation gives CASSLSPTHGNEQFF. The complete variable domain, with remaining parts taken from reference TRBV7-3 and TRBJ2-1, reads GAGVSQTPSNKVTEKGKYVELRCDPISGHTALYWYRQSLGQGPEFLIYFQGTGAADDSGLPNDRFFAVRPEGSVSTLKIQRTERGDSAVYLCASSLSPTHGNEQFFGPGTRLTVL.

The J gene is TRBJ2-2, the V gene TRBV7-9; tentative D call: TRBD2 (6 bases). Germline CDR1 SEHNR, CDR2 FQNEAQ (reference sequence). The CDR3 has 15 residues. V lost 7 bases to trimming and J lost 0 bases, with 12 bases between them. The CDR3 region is CASTRREPNTGELFF. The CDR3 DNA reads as TGTGCCAGCACCCGTCGGGAGCCGAACACCGGGGAGCTGTTTTTT. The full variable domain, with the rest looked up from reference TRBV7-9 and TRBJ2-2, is DTGVSQNPRHKITKRGQNVTFRCDPISEHNRLYWYRQTLGQGPEFLTYFQNEAQLEKSRLLSDRFSAERPKGSFSTLEIQRTEQGDSAMYLCASTRREPNTGELFFGEGSRLTVL.

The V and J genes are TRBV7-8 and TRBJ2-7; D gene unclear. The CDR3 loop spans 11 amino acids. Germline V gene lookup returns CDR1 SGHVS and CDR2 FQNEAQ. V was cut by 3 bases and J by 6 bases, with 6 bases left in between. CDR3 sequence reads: CASSLSSEQYF. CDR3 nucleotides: TGTGCCAGCAGCTTGTCGTCCGAGCAGTACTTC.

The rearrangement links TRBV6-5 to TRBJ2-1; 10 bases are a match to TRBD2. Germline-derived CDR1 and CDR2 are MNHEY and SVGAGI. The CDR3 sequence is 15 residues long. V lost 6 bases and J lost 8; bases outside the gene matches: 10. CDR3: CASRGGASGSDEQFF. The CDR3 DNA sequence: TGTGCCAGCAGGGGGGGTGCTAGCGGGAGCGATGAGCAGTTCTTC.

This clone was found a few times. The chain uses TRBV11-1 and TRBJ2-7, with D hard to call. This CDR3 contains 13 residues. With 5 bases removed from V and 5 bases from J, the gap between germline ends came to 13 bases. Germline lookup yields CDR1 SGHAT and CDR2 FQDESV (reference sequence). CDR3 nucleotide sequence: TGTGCCAGCAGCACCCTCCCCCCAAACGAGCAGTACTTC. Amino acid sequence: CASSTLPPNEQYF.

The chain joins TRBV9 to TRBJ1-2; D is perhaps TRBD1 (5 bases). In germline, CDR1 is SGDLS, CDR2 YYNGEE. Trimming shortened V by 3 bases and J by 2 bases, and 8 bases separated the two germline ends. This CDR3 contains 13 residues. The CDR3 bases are TGTGCCAGCAGCGGACGGGGGAACTATGGCTACACCTTC. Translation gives CASSGRGNYGYTF.

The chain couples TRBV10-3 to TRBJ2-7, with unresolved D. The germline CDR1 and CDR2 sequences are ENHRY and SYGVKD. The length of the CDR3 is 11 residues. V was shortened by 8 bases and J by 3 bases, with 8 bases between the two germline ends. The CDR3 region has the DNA TGTGCCATCTCCCAGATCTACGAGCAGTACTTC. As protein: CAISQIYEQYF.

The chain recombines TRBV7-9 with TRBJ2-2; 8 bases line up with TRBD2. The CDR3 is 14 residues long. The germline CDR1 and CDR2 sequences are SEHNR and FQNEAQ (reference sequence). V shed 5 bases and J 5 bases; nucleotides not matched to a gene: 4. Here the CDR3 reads CASSPRGVTGELFF. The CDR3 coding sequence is TGTGCCAGCAGCCCGCGGGGGGTAACCGGGGAGCTGTTTTTT.

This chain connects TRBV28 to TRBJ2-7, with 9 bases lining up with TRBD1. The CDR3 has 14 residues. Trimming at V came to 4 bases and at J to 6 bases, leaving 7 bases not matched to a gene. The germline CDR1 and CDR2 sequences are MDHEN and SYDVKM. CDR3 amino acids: CASSWGTGLAEQYF. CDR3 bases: TGTGCCAGCAGTTGGGGGACAGGGCTAGCCGAGCAGTACTTC.

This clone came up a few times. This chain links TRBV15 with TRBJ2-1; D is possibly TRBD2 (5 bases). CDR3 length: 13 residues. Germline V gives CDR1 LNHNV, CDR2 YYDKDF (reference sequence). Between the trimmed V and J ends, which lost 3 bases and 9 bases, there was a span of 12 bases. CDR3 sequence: CATSRTSEGEQFF. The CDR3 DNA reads TGTGCCACCAGCAGGACATCCGAGGGTGAGCAGTTCTTC.

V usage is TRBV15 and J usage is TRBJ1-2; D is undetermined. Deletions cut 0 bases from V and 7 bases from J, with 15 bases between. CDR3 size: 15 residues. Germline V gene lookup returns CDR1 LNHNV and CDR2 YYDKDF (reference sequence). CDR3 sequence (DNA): TGTGCCACCAGCAGAGATCGGAGGGAGAGCGGTGGCTACACCTTC. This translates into CATSRDRRESGGYTF.

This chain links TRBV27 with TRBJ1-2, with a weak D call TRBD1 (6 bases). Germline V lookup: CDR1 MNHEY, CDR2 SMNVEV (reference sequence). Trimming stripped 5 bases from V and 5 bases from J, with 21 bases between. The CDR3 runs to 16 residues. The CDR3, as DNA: TGTGCCAGCAGTGCTATCCCGACAGGAAGGTGGTATGGCTACACCTTC. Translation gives CASSAIPTGRWYGYTF.

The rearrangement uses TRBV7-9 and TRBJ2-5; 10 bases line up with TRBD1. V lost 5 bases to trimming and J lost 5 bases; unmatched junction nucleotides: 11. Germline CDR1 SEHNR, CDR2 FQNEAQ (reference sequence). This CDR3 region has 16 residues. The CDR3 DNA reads TGTGCCAGCAGCCACCCGGAGGGACAGGGGACGGAGACCCAGTACTTC. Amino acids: CASSHPEGQGTETQYF. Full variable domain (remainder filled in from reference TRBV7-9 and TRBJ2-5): DTGVSQNPRHKITKRGQNVTFRCDPISEHNRLYWYRQTLGQGPEFLTYFQNEAQLEKSRLLSDRFSAERPKGSFSTLEIQRTEQGDSAMYLCASSHPEGQGTETQYFGPGTRLLVL.

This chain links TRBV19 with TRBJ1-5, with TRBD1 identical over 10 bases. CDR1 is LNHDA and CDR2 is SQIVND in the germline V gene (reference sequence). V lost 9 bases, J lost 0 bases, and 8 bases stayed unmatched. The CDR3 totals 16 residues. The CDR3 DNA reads TGTGCCAGCGGGACAGGGGTCCTTTATAGCAATCAGCCCCAGCATTTT. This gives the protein CASGTGVLYSNQPQHF.

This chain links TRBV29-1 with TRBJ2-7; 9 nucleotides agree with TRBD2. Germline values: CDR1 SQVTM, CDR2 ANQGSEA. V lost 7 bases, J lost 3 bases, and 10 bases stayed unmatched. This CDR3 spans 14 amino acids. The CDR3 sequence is CSARGGTSSYEQYF. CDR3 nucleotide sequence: TGCAGCGCTCGCGGGGGGACTAGCAGCTACGAGCAGTACTTC.

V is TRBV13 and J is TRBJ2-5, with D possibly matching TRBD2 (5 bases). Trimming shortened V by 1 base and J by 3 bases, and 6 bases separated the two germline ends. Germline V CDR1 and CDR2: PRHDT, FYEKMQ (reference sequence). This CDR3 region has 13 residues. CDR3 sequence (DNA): TGTGCCAGCAGCTTAGAGAGGGAAGAGACCCAGTACTTC. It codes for CASSLEREETQYF.

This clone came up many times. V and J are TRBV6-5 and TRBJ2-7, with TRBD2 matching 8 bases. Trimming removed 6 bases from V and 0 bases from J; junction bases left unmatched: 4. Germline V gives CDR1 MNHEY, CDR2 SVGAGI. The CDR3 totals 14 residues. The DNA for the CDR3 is TGTGCCAGCAGCCAGCGGGGGAGCTCCTACGAGCAGTACTTC. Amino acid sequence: CASSQRGSSYEQYF.

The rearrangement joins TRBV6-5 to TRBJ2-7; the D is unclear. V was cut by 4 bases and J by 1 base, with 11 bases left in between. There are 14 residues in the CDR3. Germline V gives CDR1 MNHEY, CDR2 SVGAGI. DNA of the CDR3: TGTGCCAGCAGTTCCCAGGAATTGTCCTACGAGCAGTACTTC. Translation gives CASSSQELSYEQYF.

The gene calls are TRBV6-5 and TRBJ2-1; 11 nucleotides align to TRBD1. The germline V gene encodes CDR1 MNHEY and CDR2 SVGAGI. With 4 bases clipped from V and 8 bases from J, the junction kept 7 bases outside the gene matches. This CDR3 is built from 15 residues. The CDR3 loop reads CASSFGTGGFDEQFF. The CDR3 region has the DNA TGTGCCAGCAGTTTTGGGACAGGGGGGTTCGATGAGCAGTTCTTC.

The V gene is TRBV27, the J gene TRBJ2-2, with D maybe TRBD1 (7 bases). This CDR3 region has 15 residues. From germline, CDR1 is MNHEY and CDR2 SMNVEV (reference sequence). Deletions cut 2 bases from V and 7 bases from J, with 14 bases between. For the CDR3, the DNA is TGTGCCAGCAGTTTACAGGGGGAGGCGCTCGGGGAGCTGTTTTTT. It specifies CASSLQGEALGELFF.